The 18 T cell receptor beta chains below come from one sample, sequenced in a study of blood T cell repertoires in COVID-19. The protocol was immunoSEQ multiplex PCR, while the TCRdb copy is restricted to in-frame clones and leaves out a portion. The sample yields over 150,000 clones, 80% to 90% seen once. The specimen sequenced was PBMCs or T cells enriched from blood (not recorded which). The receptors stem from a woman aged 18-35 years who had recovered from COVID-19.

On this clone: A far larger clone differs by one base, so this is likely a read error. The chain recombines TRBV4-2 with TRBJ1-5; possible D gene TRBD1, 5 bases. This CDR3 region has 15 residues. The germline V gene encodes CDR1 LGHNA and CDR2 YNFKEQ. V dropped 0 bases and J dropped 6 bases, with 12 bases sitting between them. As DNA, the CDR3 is TGTGCCAGCAGCCAAGATCGGGGGGAGCCTCAGCCCCAGCATTTT. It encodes CASSQDRGEPQPQHF.

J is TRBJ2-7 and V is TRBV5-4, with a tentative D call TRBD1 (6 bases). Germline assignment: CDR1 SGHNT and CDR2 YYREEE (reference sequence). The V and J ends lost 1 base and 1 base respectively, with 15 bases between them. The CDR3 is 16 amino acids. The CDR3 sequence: CASSLSPGHPSYEQYF. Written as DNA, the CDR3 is TGTGCCAGCAGCTTGTCACCGGGACACCCGTCCTACGAGCAGTACTTC.

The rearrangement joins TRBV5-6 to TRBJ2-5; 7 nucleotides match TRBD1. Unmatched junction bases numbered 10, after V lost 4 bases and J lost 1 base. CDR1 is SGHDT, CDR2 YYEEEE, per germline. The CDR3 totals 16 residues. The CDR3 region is CASSPGPDRVQETQYF. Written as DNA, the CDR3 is TGTGCCAGCAGCCCGGGTCCCGACAGGGTCCAAGAGACCCAGTACTTC.

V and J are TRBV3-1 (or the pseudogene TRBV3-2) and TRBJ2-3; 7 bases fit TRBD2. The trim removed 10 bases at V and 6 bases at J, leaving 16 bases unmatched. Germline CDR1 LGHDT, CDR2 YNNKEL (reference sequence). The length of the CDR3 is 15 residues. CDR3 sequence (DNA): TGTGCCACCAAGAAGGGAGGGCCATTGGAGGATACGCAGTATTTT. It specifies CATKKGGPLEDTQYF.

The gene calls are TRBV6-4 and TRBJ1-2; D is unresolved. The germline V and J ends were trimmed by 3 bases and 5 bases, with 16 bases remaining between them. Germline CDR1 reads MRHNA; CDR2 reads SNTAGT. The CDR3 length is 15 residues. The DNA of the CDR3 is TGTGCCAGCAGTGAGTTATGGGCGGGCACATATGGCTACACCTTC. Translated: CASSELWAGTYGYTF.

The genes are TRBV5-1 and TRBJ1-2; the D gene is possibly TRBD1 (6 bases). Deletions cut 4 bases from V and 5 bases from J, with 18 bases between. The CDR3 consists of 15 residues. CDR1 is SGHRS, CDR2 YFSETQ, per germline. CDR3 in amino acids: CASSLSGDTLYGYTF. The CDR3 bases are TGCGCCAGCAGCCTATCTGGGGACACCTTATATGGCTACACCTTC.

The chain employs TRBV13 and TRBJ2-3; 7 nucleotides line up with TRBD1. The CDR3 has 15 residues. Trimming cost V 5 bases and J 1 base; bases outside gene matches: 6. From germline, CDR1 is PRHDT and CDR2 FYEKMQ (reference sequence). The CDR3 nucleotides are TGTGCCAGCAGCACCGGGGACAGCCGCACAGATACGCAGTATTTT. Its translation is CASSTGDSRTDTQYF. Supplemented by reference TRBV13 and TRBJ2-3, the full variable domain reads AAGVIQSPRHLIKEKRETATLKCYPIPRHDTVYWYQQGPGQDPQFLISFYEKMQSDKGSIPDRFSAQQFSDYHSELNMSSLELGDSALYFCASSTGDSRTDTQYFGPGTRLTVL.

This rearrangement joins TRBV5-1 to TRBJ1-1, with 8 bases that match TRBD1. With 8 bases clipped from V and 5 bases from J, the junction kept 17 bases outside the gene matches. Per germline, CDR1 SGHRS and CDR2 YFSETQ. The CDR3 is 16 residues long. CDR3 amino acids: CARSQGAVLSKTEAFF. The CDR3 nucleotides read TGCGCCAGATCGCAGGGGGCCGTTCTTTCGAAGACTGAAGCTTTCTTT.

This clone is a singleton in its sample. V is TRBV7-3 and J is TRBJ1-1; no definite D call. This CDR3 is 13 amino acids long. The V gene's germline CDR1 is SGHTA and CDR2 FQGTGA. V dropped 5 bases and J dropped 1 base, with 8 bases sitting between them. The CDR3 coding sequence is TGTGCCAGCAGCACTCGATCGAACACTGAAGCTTTCTTT. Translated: CASSTRSNTEAFF.

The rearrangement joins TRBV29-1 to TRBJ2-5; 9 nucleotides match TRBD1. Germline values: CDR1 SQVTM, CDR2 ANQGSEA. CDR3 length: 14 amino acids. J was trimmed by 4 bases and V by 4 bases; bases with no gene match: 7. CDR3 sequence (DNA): TGCAGCGTTGCAACACAGGGGGCTTTAGAGACCCAGTACTTC. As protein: CSVATQGALETQYF.

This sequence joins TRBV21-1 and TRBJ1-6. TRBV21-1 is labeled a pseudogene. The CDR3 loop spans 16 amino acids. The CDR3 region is CASSKVRGRQGSPLHF. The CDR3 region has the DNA TGTGCCAGCAGCAAAGTAAGAGGCCGTCAAGGATCACCCCTCCACTTT.

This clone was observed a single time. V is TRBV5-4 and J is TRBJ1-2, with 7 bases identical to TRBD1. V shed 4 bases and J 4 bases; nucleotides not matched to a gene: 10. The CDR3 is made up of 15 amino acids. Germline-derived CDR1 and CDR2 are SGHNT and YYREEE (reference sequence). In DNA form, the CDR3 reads TGTGCCAGCAGCCAGGGGGGACAATACTTCTATGGCTACACCTTC. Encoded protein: CASSQGGQYFYGYTF.

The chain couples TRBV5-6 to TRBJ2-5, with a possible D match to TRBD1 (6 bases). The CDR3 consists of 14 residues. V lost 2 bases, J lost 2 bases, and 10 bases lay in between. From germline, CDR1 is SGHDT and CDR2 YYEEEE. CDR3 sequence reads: CASSFYQGQETQYF. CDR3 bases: TGTGCCAGCAGCTTTTATCAGGGGCAAGAGACCCAGTACTTC.

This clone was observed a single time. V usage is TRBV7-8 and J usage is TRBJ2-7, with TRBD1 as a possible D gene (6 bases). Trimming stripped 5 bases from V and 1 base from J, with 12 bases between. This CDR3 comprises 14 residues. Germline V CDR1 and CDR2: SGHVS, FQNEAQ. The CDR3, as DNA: TGTGCCAGCAGCCCATTGACAGGTTCCTACGAGCAGTACTTC. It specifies CASSPLTGSYEQYF.

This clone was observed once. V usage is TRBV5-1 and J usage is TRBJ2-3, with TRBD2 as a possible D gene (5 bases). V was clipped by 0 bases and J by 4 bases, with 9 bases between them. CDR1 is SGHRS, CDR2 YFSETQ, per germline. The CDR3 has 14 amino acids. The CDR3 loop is CASSLVSGSDTQYF. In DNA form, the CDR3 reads TGCGCCAGCAGCTTGGTTTCGGGGTCAGATACGCAGTATTTT.

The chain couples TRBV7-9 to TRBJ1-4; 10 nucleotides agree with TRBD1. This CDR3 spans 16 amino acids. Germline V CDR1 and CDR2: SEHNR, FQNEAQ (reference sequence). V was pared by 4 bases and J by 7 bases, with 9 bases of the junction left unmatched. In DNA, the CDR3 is TGTGCCAGCAGCTCCCGTTGGGACAGGGGAAGTGAAAAACTGTTTTTT. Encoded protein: CASSSRWDRGSEKLFF.

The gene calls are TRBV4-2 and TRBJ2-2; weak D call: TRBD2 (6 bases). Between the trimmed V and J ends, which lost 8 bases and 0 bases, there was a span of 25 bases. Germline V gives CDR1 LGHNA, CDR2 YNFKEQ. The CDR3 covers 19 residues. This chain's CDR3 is CASGERLVWLTSNTGELFF. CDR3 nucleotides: TGTGCCAGCGGGGAGAGACTAGTTTGGCTCACCTCGAACACCGGGGAGCTGTTTTTT.

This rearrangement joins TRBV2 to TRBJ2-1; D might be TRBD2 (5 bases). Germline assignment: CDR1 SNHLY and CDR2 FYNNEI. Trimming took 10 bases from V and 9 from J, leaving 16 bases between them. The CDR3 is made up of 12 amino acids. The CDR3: CATSRDLLEQFF. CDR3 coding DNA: TGTGCCACCAGCCGGGATCTACTTGAGCAGTTCTTC.